The subject of this entry is one T cell receptor (beta chain). Its antigen is unknown. TCRdb's copy holds only in-frame clones and misses some; the assay was immunoSEQ multiplex PCR. The sample has over 95,000 clones, approximately 90% seen once; the top ten hold around 8.4%. The record originates from a study of T cell responses to AZD1222 COVID-19 vaccine. Study outcomes and limitations: Baseline serology detected seropositivity in only a handful of AZD1222 recipients.

Second doses that came at about 4 or about 12 weeks were put together. The CDR3 extends over 18 amino acids. Germline CDR1 and CDR2: SEHNR and FQNEAQ (reference sequence). The ends lost 1 base at V and 0 bases at J; junction bases unmatched: 6. The material was peripheral blood, obtained 28 days after the second AZD1222 dose. V is TRBV7-9 and J is TRBJ2-2; 9 nucleotides agree with TRBD1. This clonotype was sampled from an adult who received the AZD1222 COVID-19 vaccine. The CDR3: CASSLGTGATANTGELFF. In DNA form, the CDR3 reads TGTGCCAGCAGCTTAGGGACAGGGGCCACCGCGAACACCGGGGAGCTGTTTTTT.